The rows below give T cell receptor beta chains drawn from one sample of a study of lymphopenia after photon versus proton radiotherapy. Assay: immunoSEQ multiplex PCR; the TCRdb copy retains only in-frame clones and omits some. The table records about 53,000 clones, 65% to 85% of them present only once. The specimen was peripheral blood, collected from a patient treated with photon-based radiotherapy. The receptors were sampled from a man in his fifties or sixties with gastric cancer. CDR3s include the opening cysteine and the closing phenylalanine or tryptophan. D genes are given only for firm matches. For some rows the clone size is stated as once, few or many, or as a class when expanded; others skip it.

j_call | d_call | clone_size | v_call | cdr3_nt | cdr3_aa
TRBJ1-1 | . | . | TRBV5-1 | TGCGCCAGCAGCTTGGATTGGGGACGCACTGAAGCTTTCTTT | CASSLDWGRTEAFF
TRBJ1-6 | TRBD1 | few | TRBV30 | TGTGCCTGGAGTAGAGGACGGACAGGGGGCGCCGGGGATTCACCCCTCCACTTT | CAWSRGRTGGAGDSPLHF
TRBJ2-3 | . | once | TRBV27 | TGTGCCAGCAGGAGGATTGGGGGAGGCACAGATACGCAGTATTTT | CASRRIGGGTDTQYF
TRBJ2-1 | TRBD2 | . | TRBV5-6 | TGTGCCAGCAGCTTGGCGGGAGCGGGAGTCGGAGAGCAGTTCTTC | CASSLAGAGVGEQFF
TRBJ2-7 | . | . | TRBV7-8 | TGTGCCAGCAGCTTAGAGTCAGGGGCCTACGAGCAGTACTTC | CASSLESGAYEQYF
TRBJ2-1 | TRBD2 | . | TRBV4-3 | TGCGCCAGCAGCCAAGACAGCGGGAGTTTGGATGAGCAGTTCTTC | CASSQDSGSLDEQFF
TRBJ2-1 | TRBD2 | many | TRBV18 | TGTGCCAGCTCACCACGCGGGAGGTCGAATAGAGATGAGCAGTTCTTC | CASSPRGRSNRDEQFF
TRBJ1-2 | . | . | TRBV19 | TGTGCCAGTAGTGCCAGACAAACTATCTATGGCTACACCTTC | CASSARQTIYGYTF
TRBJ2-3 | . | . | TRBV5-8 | TGTGCCAGCAGCTCTAGAGGGGGGCGTTATTACACAGATACGCAGTATTTT | CASSSRGGRYYTDTQYF
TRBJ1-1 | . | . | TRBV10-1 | TGCGCCAGCAGTGCTGGGGAAGGGATGGGGAACACTGAAGCTTTCTTT | CASSAGEGMGNTEAFF
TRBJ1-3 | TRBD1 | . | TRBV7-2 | TGTGCCAGCACATCTGGGACAGGAAGTACAGATGGAAACACCATATATTTT | CASTSGTGSTDGNTIYF
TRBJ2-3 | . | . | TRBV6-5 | TGTGCCAGCAGCTTCCGGGGGATATCGGGAGATACGCAGTATTTT | CASSFRGISGDTQYF
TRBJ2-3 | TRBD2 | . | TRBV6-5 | TGTGCCAGCAGGCCCGGGACTAGTCGGGATACGCAGTATTTT | CASRPGTSRDTQYF
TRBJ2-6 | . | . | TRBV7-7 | TGTGCCAGCAGCCCGGGGATTACTGGGGCCAACGTCCTGACTTTC | CASSPGITGANVLTF
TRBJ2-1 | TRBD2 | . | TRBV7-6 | TGTGCCAGCAGCCCCTGGGGGACTAGCCTTGAGCAGTTCTTC | CASSPWGTSLEQFF
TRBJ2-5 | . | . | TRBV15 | TGTGCCACCAGCAGTGAAGACTCAGTGGGGCAAGAGACCCAGTACTTC | CATSSEDSVGQETQYF
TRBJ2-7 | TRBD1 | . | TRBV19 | TGTGCCAGTAGTACAGGACAGGGGTACTCCTACGAGCAGTACTTC | CASSTGQGYSYEQYF
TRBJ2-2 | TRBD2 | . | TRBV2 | TGTGCCAGCAGGACGACTGGGGGGGCCGGGGAGCTGTTTTTT | CASRTTGGAGELFF
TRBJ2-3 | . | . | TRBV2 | TGTGCCAGCAAACGGGGCACAGATACGCAGTATTTT | CASKRGTDTQYF
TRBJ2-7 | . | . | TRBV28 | TGTGCCAGCACTTCGGGACATTACTACGAGCAGTACTTC | CASTSGHYYEQYF
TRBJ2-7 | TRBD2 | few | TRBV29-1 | TGCAGCGTTAAGCGGGACCCATCCTACGAGCAGTACTTC | CSVKRDPSYEQYF
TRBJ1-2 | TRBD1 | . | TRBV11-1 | TGTGCCAGCAGCTCCCGGGACAGGGGAAGCTATGGCTACACCTTC | CASSSRDRGSYGYTF
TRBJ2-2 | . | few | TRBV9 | TGTGCCAGCAGATCGGGACTCTTACCCGGGGAGCTGTTTTTT | CASRSGLLPGELFF
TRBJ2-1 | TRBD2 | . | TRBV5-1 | TGCGCCAGCAGCTCCCGACTAGCGGGAAATGAGCAGTTCTTC | CASSSRLAGNEQFF
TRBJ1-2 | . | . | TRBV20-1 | TGCAGTGCTAGTAAAGATAGCTACACCTTC | CSASKDSYTF
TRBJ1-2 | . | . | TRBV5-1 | TGCGCCAGCAGCCTCGTGGGGGGGGCGCCGAACTATGGCTACACCTTC | CASSLVGGAPNYGYTF
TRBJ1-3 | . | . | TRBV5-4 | TGTGCCAGCAGCTTGAGGGGGTCAGCTGGAAACACCATATATTTT | CASSLRGSAGNTIYF
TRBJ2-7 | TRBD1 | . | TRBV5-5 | TGTGCCAGCAGCGTCCAGGGGGCGGTCTACGAGCAGTACTTC | CASSVQGAVYEQYF
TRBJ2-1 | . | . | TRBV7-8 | TGTGCCAGCAGCTTTTCGGGTCCGAACTACAATGAGCAGTTCTTC | CASSFSGPNYNEQFF
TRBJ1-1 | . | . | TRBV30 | TGTGCCTGGAGCGCATCCCCGAAAGGGGAAGCTTTCTTT | CAWSASPKGEAFF
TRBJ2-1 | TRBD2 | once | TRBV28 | TGTGCCAGCCTACTGCGAGCGGGAGCTTACAATGAGCAGTTCTTC | CASLLRAGAYNEQFF
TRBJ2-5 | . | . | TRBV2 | TGTGCCAGCAGGGCAAGACAGATCCAAGAGACCCAGTACTTC | CASRARQIQETQYF
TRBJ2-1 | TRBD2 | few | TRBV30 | TGTGCCTGGGGACTAGCGGCAAGCTACAATGAGCAGTTCTTC | CAWGLAASYNEQFF
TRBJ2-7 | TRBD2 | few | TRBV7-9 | TGTGCCAGCAGCTTCGGGACTAGCGGGACCTACGAGCAGTACTTC | CASSFGTSGTYEQYF
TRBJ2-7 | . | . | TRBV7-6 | TGTGCCAGCAGCTTAGCTCCCCACAGCGAGCAGTACTTC | CASSLAPHSEQYF
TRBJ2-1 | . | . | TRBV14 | TGTGCCAGCAGCCAAGACCTCATTGCCTACAATGAGCAGTTCTTC | CASSQDLIAYNEQFF
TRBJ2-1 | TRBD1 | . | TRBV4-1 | TGCGCCAGCAGCCGGCCACAGGGGGCAACGGACAATGAGCAGTTCTTC | CASSRPQGATDNEQFF
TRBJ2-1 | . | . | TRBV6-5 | TGTGCCAGCAGTAAGGACCCATCCTACAATGAGCAGTTCTTC | CASSKDPSYNEQFF
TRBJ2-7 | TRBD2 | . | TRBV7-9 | TGTGCCAGCAGCCATGGGACTAGCGGGAGGGCGATCGACGAGCAGTACTTC | CASSHGTSGRAIDEQYF
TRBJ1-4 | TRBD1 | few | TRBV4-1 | TGCGCCAGCAGCCAGGGACGGGGACAGGGGTTATATGAAAAACTGTTTTTT | CASSQGRGQGLYEKLFF
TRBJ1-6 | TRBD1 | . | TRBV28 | TGTGCCAGCAGTCGATACACTCTGACAGGGTCGAATTCACCCCTCCACTTT | CASSRYTLTGSNSPLHF
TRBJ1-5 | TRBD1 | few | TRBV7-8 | TGTGCCAGCAGCTTTGGGGGACAGGGAAGAAGAGGACGGTATAGCAATCAGCCCCAGCATTTT | CASSFGGQGRRGRYSNQPQHF
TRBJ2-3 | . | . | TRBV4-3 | TGCGCCAGCAGCCCGGGACTTCCCACAGATACGCAGTATTTT | CASSPGLPTDTQYF
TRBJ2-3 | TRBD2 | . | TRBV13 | TGTGCCAGCAGCTTAGTCAGGACTAGTCCCACAGATACGCAGTATTTT | CASSLVRTSPTDTQYF
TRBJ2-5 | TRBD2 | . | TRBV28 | TGTGCCAGCACGCCCGGGACTAGCGGACAAGAGACCCAGTACTTC | CASTPGTSGQETQYF
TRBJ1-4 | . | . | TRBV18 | TGTGCCAGCTCCGGGAATAGGAAGGAAAAACTGTTTTTT | CASSGNRKEKLFF
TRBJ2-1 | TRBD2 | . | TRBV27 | TGTGCCAGCAGTTTCCAAGACAGCGGGAGGGCGCATGAGCAGTTCTTC | CASSFQDSGRAHEQFF
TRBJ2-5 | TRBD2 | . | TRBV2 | TGTGCCAGCAGTGGGGGTAGCGGGAGGACCGAAGAGACCCAGTACTTC | CASSGGSGRTEETQYF
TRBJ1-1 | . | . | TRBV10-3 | TGTGCCATCAGTGAGCTAGAGGGATTGGAAACTGAAGCTTTCTTT | CAISELEGLETEAFF